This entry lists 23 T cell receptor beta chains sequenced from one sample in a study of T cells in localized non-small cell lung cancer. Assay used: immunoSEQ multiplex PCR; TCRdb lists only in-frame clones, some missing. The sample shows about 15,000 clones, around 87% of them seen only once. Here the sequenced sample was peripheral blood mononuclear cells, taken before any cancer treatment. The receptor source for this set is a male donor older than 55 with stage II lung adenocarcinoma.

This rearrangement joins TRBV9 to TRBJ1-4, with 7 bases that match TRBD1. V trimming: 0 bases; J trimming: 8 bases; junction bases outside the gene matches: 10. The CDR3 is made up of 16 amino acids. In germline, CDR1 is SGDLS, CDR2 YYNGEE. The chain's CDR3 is CASSVGSEGADEKLFF. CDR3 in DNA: TGTGCCAGCAGCGTAGGAAGTGAGGGGGCGGACGAAAAACTGTTTTTT.

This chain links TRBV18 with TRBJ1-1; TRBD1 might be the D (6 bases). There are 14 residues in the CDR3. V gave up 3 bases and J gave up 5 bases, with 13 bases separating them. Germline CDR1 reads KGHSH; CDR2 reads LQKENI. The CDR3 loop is CASSPLVGATEAFF. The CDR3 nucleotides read TGTGCCAGCTCACCCCTTGTGGGGGCTACTGAAGCTTTCTTT.

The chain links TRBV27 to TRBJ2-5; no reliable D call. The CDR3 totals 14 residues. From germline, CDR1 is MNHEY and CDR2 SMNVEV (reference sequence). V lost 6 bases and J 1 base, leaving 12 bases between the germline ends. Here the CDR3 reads CASSLLGSQETQYF. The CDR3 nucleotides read TGTGCCAGCAGCCTTCTGGGGTCCCAAGAGACCCAGTACTTC.

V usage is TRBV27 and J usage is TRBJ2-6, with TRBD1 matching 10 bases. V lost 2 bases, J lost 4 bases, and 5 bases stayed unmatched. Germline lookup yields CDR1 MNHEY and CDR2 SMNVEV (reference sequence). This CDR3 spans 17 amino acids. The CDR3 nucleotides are TGTGCCAGCAGTTTAGGGACAGGGGTATCCGGGGCCAACGTCCTGACTTTC. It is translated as CASSLGTGVSGANVLTF. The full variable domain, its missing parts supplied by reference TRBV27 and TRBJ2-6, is EAQVTQNPRYLITVTGKKLTVTCSQNMNHEYMSWYRQDPGLGLRQIYYSMNVEVTDKGDVPEGYKVSRKEKRNFPLILESPSPNQTSLYFCASSLGTGVSGANVLTFGAGSRLTVL.

CDR3 protein: CASSELATGNKYF. As DNA, the CDR3 is TGCGCCAGCAGTGAGCTGGCGACAGGGAACAAGTACTTC. V usage is TRBV10-1 and J usage is TRBJ2-7; 7 bases agree with TRBD1. V shed 2 bases, J shed 11 bases, and the junction held 9 bases outside the gene matches. The CDR3 is 13 amino acids. In germline, CDR1 is WNHNN, CDR2 SYGVQD (reference sequence).

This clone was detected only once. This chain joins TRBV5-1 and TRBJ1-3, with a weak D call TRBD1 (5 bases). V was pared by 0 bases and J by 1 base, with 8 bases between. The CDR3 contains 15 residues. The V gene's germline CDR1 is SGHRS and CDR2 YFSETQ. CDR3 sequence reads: CASSLAGGSGNTIYF. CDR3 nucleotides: TGCGCCAGCAGCTTGGCTGGGGGGTCTGGAAACACCATATATTTT.

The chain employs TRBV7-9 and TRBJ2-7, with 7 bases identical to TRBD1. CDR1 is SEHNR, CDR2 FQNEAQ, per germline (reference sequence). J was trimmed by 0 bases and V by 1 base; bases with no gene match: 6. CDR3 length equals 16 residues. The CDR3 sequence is CASSLGPGTVSYEQYF. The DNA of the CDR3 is TGTGCCAGCAGCTTAGGCCCCGGGACAGTCTCCTACGAGCAGTACTTC.

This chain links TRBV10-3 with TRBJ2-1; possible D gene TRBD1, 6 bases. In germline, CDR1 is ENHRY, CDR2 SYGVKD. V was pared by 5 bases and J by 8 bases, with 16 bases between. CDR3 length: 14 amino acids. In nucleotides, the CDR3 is TGTGCCATCAGTAGGACGGACAGTCGTGATGAGCAGTTCTTC. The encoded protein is CAISRTDSRDEQFF.

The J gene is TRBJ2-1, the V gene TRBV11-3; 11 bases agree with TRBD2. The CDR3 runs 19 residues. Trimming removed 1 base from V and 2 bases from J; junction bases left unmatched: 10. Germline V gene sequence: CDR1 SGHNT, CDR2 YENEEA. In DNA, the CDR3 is TGTGCCAGCAGCTTAGGGCTAGCGGGAGGACCCACTCCCTACAATGAGCAGTTCTTC. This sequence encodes CASSLGLAGGPTPYNEQFF.

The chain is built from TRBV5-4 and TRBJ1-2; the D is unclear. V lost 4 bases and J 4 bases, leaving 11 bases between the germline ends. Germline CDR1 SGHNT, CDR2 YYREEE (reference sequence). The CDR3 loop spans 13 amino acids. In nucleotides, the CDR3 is TGTGCCAGCAGCCGCACTGACTTCTATGGCTACACCTTC. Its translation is CASSRTDFYGYTF.

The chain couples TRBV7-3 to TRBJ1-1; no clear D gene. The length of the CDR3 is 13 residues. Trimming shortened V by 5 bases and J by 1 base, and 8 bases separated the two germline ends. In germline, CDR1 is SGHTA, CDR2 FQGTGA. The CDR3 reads CASSLARNTEAFF. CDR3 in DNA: TGTGCCAGCAGCCTAGCAAGGAACACTGAAGCTTTCTTT.

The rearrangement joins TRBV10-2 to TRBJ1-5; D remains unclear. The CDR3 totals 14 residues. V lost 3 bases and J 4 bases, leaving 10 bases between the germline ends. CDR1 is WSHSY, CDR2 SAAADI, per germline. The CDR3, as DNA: TGCGCCAGCAGTGATACCAGGTCAAATCAGCCCCAGCATTTT. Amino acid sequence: CASSDTRSNQPQHF.

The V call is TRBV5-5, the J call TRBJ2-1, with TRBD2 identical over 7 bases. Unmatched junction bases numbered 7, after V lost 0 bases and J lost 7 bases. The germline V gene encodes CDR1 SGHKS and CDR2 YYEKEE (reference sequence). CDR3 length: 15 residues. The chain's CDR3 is CASSLAVLAANEQFF. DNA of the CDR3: TGTGCCAGCAGCTTGGCCGTGCTAGCGGCTAATGAGCAGTTCTTC. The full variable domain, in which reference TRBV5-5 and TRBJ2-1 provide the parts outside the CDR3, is DAGVTQSPTHLIKTRGQQVTLRCSPISGHKSVSWYQQVLGQGPQFIFQYYEKEERGRGNFPDRFSARQFPNYSSELNVNALLLGDSALYLCASSLAVLAANEQFFGPGTRLTVL.

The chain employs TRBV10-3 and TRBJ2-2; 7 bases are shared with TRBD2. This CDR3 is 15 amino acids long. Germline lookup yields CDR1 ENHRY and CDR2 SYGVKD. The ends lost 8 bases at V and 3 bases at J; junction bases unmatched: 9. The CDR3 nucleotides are TGTGCCATCGGGGAGGGGCAGGGTCACACCGGGGAGCTGTTTTTT. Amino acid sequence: CAIGEGQGHTGELFF.

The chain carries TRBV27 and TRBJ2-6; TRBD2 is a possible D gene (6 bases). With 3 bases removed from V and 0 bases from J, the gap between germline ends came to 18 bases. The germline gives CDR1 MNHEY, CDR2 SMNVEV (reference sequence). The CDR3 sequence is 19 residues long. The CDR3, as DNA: TGTGCCAGCAGTTTCTTTAGCGGCTCGCTCCACTCTGGGGCCAACGTCCTGACTTTC. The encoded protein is CASSFFSGSLHSGANVLTF.

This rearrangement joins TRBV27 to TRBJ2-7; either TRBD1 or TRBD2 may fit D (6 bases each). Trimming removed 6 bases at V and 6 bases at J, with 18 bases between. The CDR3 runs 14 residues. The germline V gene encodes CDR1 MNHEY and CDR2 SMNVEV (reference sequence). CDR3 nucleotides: TGTGCCAGCAGACTAGGCCTCAAGGGGGGCGAGCAGTACTTC. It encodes CASRLGLKGGEQYF.

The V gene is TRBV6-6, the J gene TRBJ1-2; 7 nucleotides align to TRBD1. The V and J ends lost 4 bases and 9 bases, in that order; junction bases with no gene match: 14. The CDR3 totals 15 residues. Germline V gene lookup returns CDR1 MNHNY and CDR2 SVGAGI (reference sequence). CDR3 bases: TGTGCCAGCAGTTCCTCCCGACAGGGCTCGGGTAGCTACACCTTC. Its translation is CASSSSRQGSGSYTF.

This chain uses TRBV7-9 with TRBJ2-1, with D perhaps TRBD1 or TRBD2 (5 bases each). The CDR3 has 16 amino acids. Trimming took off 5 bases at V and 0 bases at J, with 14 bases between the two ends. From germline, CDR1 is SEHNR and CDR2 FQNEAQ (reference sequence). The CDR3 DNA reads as TGTGCCAGCAGCCTCCTGGGACGGAGCTCCTACAATGAGCAGTTCTTC. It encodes CASSLLGRSSYNEQFF. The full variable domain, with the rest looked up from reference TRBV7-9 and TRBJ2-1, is DTGVSQNPRHKITKRGQNVTFRCDPISEHNRLYWYRQTLGQGPEFLTYFQNEAQLEKSRLLSDRFSAERPKGSFSTLEIQRTEQGDSAMYLCASSLLGRSSYNEQFFGPGTRLTVL.

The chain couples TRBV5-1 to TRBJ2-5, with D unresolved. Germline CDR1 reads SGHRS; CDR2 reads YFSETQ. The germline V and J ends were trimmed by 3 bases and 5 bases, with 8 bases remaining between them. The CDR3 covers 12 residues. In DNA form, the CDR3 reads TGCGCCAGCAGCTCATTGCGGGAGACCCAGTACTTC. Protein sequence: CASSSLRETQYF.

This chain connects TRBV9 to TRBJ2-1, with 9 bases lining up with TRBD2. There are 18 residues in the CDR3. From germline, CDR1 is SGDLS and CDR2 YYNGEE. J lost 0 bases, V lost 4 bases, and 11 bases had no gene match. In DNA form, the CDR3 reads TGTGCCAGCAGCTCCCCTGGCAGCGGGAGGAGCTCCTACAATGAGCAGTTCTTC. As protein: CASSSPGSGRSSYNEQFF.

DNA of the CDR3: TGCGCCAGCAGCCAAGGAGATGGGACAACCGAAGCTTTCTTT. Translating gives CASSQGDGTTEAFF. The J gene is TRBJ1-1, the V gene TRBV4-3; D may be TRBD1 (6 bases). From germline, CDR1 is LGHNA and CDR2 YSLEER. This CDR3 contains 14 residues. Trimming stripped 1 base from V and 8 bases from J, with 14 bases between.

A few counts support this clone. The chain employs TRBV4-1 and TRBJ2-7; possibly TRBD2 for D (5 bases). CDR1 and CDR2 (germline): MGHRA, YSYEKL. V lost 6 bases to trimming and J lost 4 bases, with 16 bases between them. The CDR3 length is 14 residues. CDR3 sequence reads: CASRSTTGRYEQYF. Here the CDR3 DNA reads TGCGCCAGCAGGAGCACTACGGGGAGATACGAGCAGTACTTC.

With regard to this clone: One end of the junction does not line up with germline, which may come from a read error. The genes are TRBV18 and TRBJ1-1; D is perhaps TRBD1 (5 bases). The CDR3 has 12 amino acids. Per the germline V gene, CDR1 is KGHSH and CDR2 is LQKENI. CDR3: CASSPSGTEAFF. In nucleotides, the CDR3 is TGTGCCAGTTCACCATCAGGGACCGAAGCTTTCTTT.